These T cell receptor beta chains were read from a single sample in a study of cytomegalovirus exposure and HLA in healthy donors. Profiling relied on immunoSEQ multiplex PCR, and the TCRdb table lists in-frame clones only, not all of them. The sample has 100,000 to 150,000 clones, around 90% seen once. The specimen was PBMCs. The receptors originated from a woman aged 18-29 years in good health and CMV-seronegative. Each CDR3 is given with its conserved first and last residue. D genes are given only for firm matches. Size values are once, few and many counts, or a class for expanded clones, and some rows have none.

J | D | size | V | CDR3 | DNA
TRBJ2-7 | . | . | TRBV29-1 | CSAIKTGVPYEQYF | TGCAGCGCCATTAAGACCGGGGTCCCCTACGAGCAGTACTTC
TRBJ1-2 | . | . | TRBV21-1 | CASSSYTVRGYTF | TGTGCCAGCAGCTCCTATACGGTGAGAGGCTACACCTTC
TRBJ2-3 | TRBD2 | . | TRBV11-3 | CASSLIRLAGRTDTQYF | TGTGCCAGCAGCTTAATCCGACTAGCGGGGCGCACAGATACGCAGTATTTT
TRBJ2-3 | TRBD2 | . | TRBV5-1 | CASSSGLAGSDTDTQYF | TGCGCCAGCAGCTCAGGACTAGCGGGAAGTGACACAGATACGCAGTATTTT
TRBJ2-1 | . | . | TRBV28 | CASSPVVRQPPYNEQFF | TGTGCCAGCAGCCCCGTGGTTAGACAGCCTCCTTACAATGAGCAGTTCTTC
TRBJ2-1 | TRBD2 | . | TRBV6-4 | CASSETSEGYNEQFF | TGTGCCAGCAGTGAAACTAGCGAAGGCTACAATGAGCAGTTCTTC
TRBJ2-3 | . | . | TRBV21-1 | CASSRPLDRRFTDTQYF | TGTGCCAGCAGCAGACCACTGGACAGGCGGTTCACAGATACGCAGTATTTT
TRBJ2-7 | TRBD1 | . | TRBV11-2 | CASSLGQGAVQYF | TGTGCCAGCAGCTTAGGACAGGGGGCTGTGCAGTACTTC
TRBJ1-2 | TRBD1 | . | TRBV13 | CASSLGQTGANYGYTF | TGTGCCAGCAGCTTAGGCCAAACAGGGGCCAACTATGGCTACACCTTC
TRBJ2-1 | . | once | TRBV6-6 | CASSYLDYNEQFF | TGTGCCAGCAGTTATCTAGACTACAATGAGCAGTTCTTC
TRBJ2-7 | TRBD1 | . | TRBV28 | CASSHRDRGPYEQYF | TGTGCCAGCAGTCATCGGGACAGGGGACCCTACGAGCAGTACTTC
TRBJ2-1 | . | . | TRBV19 | CASSIEDSWSYEQFF | TGTGCCAGTAGTATAGAGGATAGCTGGTCCTATGAGCAGTTCTTC